The clone carrying this T cell receptor beta chain came up a few times. Germline loops: CDR1 SEHNR, CDR2 FQNEAQ (reference sequence). Trimming took 2 bases from V and 3 from J; bases not matched to a gene: 1. This CDR3 has 14 amino acids. The record originates from a study of blood T cell repertoires in COVID-19. Method: immunoSEQ multiplex PCR; TCRdb's copy keeps in-frame clones and lacks some. The sample records approximately 270,000 clones, roughly nine tenths being singletons. The source of this sequence is an older woman who had recovered from COVID-19. This chain connects TRBV7-9 to TRBJ2-7; the match to TRBD2 covers 10 bases. Material for sequencing was PBMCs or T cells enriched from blood (not recorded which). In nucleotides, the CDR3 is TGTGCCAGCAGCTTACTAGCGGGAGTCTACGAGCAGTACTTC. Translating it yields CASSLLAGVYEQYF.